The 32 T cell receptor beta chains below were found in one sample sequenced in a study of PD-1 and CTLA-4 blockade in melanoma. TCRdb keeps only in-frame clones here, not all; method: immunoSEQ multiplex PCR. Of roughly 30,000 clones listed, approximately 89% were seen once; the top ten hold approximately 8.6%. The input for sequencing was CD8+ T cells from peripheral blood, taken from a patient given anti-PD-1 treatment. These receptors all come from a human donor with melanoma.

This chain joins TRBV7-9 and TRBJ2-7; D unresolved. V was clipped by 0 bases and J by 6 bases, with 12 bases between them. The CDR3 spans 14 residues. The germline V gene encodes CDR1 SEHNR and CDR2 FQNEAQ (reference sequence). The DNA of the CDR3 is TGTGCCAGCAGCTTAGCCCCCAATCTGGGCGAGCAGTACTTC. As protein: CASSLAPNLGEQYF.

V and J are TRBV19 and TRBJ2-2; no definite D call. The germline V and J ends were trimmed by 5 bases and 1 base, with 11 bases remaining between them. The germline gives CDR1 LNHDA, CDR2 SQIVND (reference sequence). There are 15 residues in the CDR3. The CDR3 DNA reads TGTGCCAGTAGTGCCCTCTTTGAGAACACCGGGGAGCTGTTTTTT. Protein product: CASSALFENTGELFF.

This chain connects TRBV30 to TRBJ2-7; 8 positions agree with TRBD1. The CDR3 has 15 amino acids. Trimming removed 0 bases from V and 3 bases from J; junction bases left unmatched: 7. Looked up from germline, CDR1 is GTSNPN and CDR2 is SVGIG (reference sequence). In DNA form, the CDR3 reads TGTGCCTGGAGTGTACCGGGACAGGCTTTCTACGAGCAGTACTTC. It is translated as CAWSVPGQAFYEQYF.

The rearrangement links TRBV6-5 to TRBJ2-7; 10 bases agree with TRBD1. Looked up from germline, CDR1 is MNHEY and CDR2 is SVGAGI. Trimming at V came to 0 bases and at J to 8 bases, leaving 4 bases not matched to a gene. This CDR3 is 14 amino acids long. The CDR3 nucleotides are TGTGCCAGCAGTTACTCCGGGACAGGGGTCCAGCAGTACTTC. As protein: CASSYSGTGVQQYF.

This chain uses TRBV21-1 with TRBJ2-7. TRBV21-1 is listed as a pseudogene. The CDR3 has 11 residues. The CDR3, as DNA: TGTGCCACCGCGTTAGGCTACGAGCAGTACTTC. This encodes CATALGYEQYF.

A single count supports this clone. The chain couples TRBV19 to TRBJ2-7; 7 bases line up with TRBD2. CDR1 is LNHDA and CDR2 is SQIVND in the germline V gene (reference sequence). CDR3 length: 14 amino acids. V was clipped by 5 bases and J by 6 bases; unmatched bases: 10. This CDR3 reads CASSEAGEEGEQYF. DNA of the CDR3: TGTGCCAGTAGTGAGGCGGGAGAGGAGGGCGAGCAGTACTTC.

The gene calls are TRBV7-9 and TRBJ2-7; no firm D call. V was pared by 1 base and J by 9 bases, with 31 bases between. Germline CDR1 SEHNR, CDR2 FQNEAQ (reference sequence). The CDR3 has 19 amino acids. Here the CDR3 reads CASSLGGQHDKMDYEWQYF. The CDR3 region has the DNA TGTGCCAGCAGCTTAGGCGGCCAGCATGACAAAATGGATTACGAGTGGCAGTACTTC.

The chain is built from TRBV6-5 and TRBJ1-4; maybe TRBD1 (5 bases). There are 14 residues in the CDR3. Trimming removed 2 bases from V and 7 bases from J, with 11 bases in between. Germline CDR1 reads MNHEY; CDR2 reads SVGAGI. The CDR3, as DNA: TGTGCCAGCAGTTACGGCCAGGGTAGTGAAAAACTGTTTTTT. Encoded protein: CASSYGQGSEKLFF.

This chain uses TRBV28 with TRBJ2-7; D not certain. V lost 2 bases and J 3 bases, leaving 8 bases between the germline ends. Germline CDR1 is MDHEN and CDR2 is SYDVKM. This CDR3 has 13 residues. CDR3 bases: TGTGCCAGCAGTTTAAGCCGCCTCTACGAGCAGTACTTC. It translates to CASSLSRLYEQYF.

This chain connects TRBV3-1 (or the pseudogene TRBV3-2) to TRBJ2-1; D is possibly TRBD2 (5 bases). CDR1 is LGHDT and CDR2 is YNNKEL in the germline V gene (reference sequence). The CDR3 covers 15 residues. V was clipped by 4 bases and J by 3 bases, with 13 bases between them. The CDR3 DNA reads as TGTGCCAGCAGCCTGGGAGAGGGAAGCTACAATGAGCAGTTCTTC. This encodes CASSLGEGSYNEQFF.

J is TRBJ1-2 and V is TRBV5-6; no firm D call. V was shortened by 0 bases and J by 3 bases, with 12 bases between the two germline ends. This CDR3 region has 15 residues. Germline V gives CDR1 SGHDT, CDR2 YYEEEE. The CDR3 coding sequence is TGTGCCAGCAGCTTGGGGGGAAGCCATGACTATGGCTACACCTTC. Translated: CASSLGGSHDYGYTF.

The chain recombines TRBV12-3 or TRBV12-4 with TRBJ1-5, with D unclear. Trimming left V 4 bases short and J 5 bases short, with 6 bases between. The CDR3 has 12 amino acids. The CDR3 nucleotides read TGTGCCAGCAGTTGGGAGGATCAGCCCCAGCATTTT. Translating it yields CASSWEDQPQHF.

This chain connects TRBV29-1 to TRBJ1-3, with D unclear. The length of the CDR3 is 15 residues. Germline values: CDR1 SQVTM, CDR2 ANQGSEA. Trimming pared 0 bases from V and 0 bases from J, leaving 9 bases between. CDR3 loop: CSVEDNQPSGNTIYF. The CDR3 DNA is TGCAGCGTTGAAGATAACCAGCCCTCTGGAAACACCATATATTTT.

V usage is TRBV2 and J usage is TRBJ2-5; D remains unclear. V lost 0 bases to trimming and J lost 2 bases, with 4 bases between them. The germline gives CDR1 SNHLY, CDR2 FYNNEI. The CDR3 sequence is 13 residues long. CDR3 protein: CASSEAEQETQYF. CDR3 in DNA: TGTGCCAGCAGTGAAGCGGAGCAAGAGACCCAGTACTTC.

The chain is built from TRBV11-2 and TRBJ2-7; weak D call: TRBD1 (5 bases). CDR1 and CDR2 (germline): SGHAT, FQNNGV. Trimming shortened V by 2 bases and J by 0 bases, and 8 bases separated the two germline ends. This CDR3 has 14 amino acids. The CDR3 protein is CASSLYRTSYEQYF. CDR3 in DNA: TGTGCCAGCAGCTTATACAGGACCTCCTACGAGCAGTACTTC.

The chain carries TRBV2 and TRBJ2-1, with 7 positions matching TRBD1. The CDR3 has 14 amino acids. Looked up from germline, CDR1 is SNHLY and CDR2 is FYNNEI. J was trimmed by 7 bases and V by 10 bases; bases with no gene match: 13. CDR3 residues: CATPSGTAPNEQFF. The CDR3, as DNA: TGTGCCACCCCATCCGGGACAGCACCTAATGAGCAGTTCTTC. Full variable domain (outside the CDR3, taken from reference TRBV2 and TRBJ2-1): EPEVTQTPSHQVTQMGQEVILRCVPISNHLYFYWYRQILGQKVEFLVSFYNNEISEKSEIFDDQFSVERPDGSNFTLKIRSTKLEDSAMYFCATPSGTAPNEQFFGPGTRLTVL.

The rearrangement joins TRBV27 to TRBJ1-2; 8 positions agree with TRBD1. The V gene end was trimmed by 4 bases and the J gene end by 8 bases; junction bases not matched to a gene: 9. The CDR3 has 14 amino acids. The V gene's germline CDR1 is MNHEY and CDR2 SMNVEV (reference sequence). CDR3 sequence reads: CASSSLQGVGGYTF. For the CDR3, the DNA is TGTGCCAGCAGTTCCCTACAGGGGGTAGGGGGCTACACCTTC.

The count of this clone is one. The rearrangement links TRBV9 to TRBJ1-1; D remains ambiguous. This CDR3 contains 13 residues. Trimming left V 3 bases short and J 1 base short, with 7 bases between. CDR1 is SGDLS, CDR2 YYNGEE, per germline. The CDR3 region has the DNA TGTGCCAGCAGCGACAGTACGAACACTGAAGCTTTCTTT. Translating gives CASSDSTNTEAFF.

V usage is TRBV30 and J usage is TRBJ1-5; the match to TRBD1 covers 8 bases. Germline V lookup: CDR1 GTSNPN, CDR2 SVGIG (reference sequence). The CDR3 sequence is 15 residues long. V was pared by 2 bases and J by 2 bases, with 5 bases of the junction left unmatched. CDR3 sequence: CAWSKEQGGNQPQHF. CDR3 bases: TGTGCCTGGAGTAAGGAACAGGGGGGCAATCAGCCCCAGCATTTT. Based on the CDR3 plus reference TRBV30 and TRBJ1-5, the full variable domain is SQTIHQWPATLVQPVGSPLSLECTVEGTSNPNLYWYRQAAGRGLQLLFYSVGIGQISSEVPQNLSASRPQDRQFILSSKKLLLSDSGFYLCAWSKEQGGNQPQHFGDGTRLSIL.

This chain joins TRBV4-1 and TRBJ1-1; D perhaps matches TRBD1 (6 bases). V lost 1 base and J 0 bases, leaving 9 bases between the germline ends. Germline V CDR1 and CDR2: MGHRA, YSYEKL. The CDR3 is 15 amino acids. CDR3 protein: CASSQAGGLNTEAFF. CDR3 in DNA: TGCGCCAGCAGCCAAGCTGGGGGCTTGAACACTGAAGCTTTCTTT.

This chain links TRBV2 with TRBJ1-2; D ambiguous. This CDR3 comprises 11 residues. Trimming took 2 bases from V and 5 from J, leaving 3 bases between them. Germline loops: CDR1 SNHLY, CDR2 FYNNEI. CDR3 sequence reads: CASSELYGYTF. Written as DNA, the CDR3 is TGTGCCAGCAGTGAACTATATGGCTACACCTTC.

V usage is TRBV6-5 and J usage is TRBJ1-4; D unresolved. The CDR3 length is 14 residues. The germline V and J ends were trimmed by 4 bases and 4 bases, with 10 bases remaining between them. Germline loops: CDR1 MNHEY, CDR2 SVGAGI. The CDR3 DNA follows: TGTGCCAGCAGTTTACTCCCGGGTAATGAAAAACTGTTTTTT. As protein: CASSLLPGNEKLFF.

V usage is TRBV5-1 and J usage is TRBJ2-3, with D perhaps assigned TRBD1 or TRBD2 (5 bases each). Germline CDR1 SGHRS, CDR2 YFSETQ. This CDR3 has 16 amino acids. V was cut by 1 base and J by 2 bases, with 14 bases left in between. The CDR3 coding sequence is TGCGCCAGCAGCTTGTACCCCGCAGGGACCACAGATACGCAGTATTTT. Translating gives CASSLYPAGTTDTQYF.

The chain is built from TRBV6-1 and TRBJ2-1; TRBD2 matches at 9 bases. The CDR3 sequence is 14 residues long. The germline V gene encodes CDR1 MNHNS and CDR2 SASEGT. Trimming at V came to 5 bases and at J to 4 bases, leaving 3 bases not matched to a gene. The CDR3 loop reads CASSLTSGYNEQFF. CDR3 in DNA: TGTGCCAGCAGTTTGACTAGCGGTTACAATGAGCAGTTCTTC.

CDR3 in amino acids: CASSESGNGELFF. CDR3 sequence (DNA): TGTGCCAGCAGTGAATCAGGGAACGGGGAGCTGTTTTTT. The rearrangement uses TRBV6-4 and TRBJ2-2, with D possibly TRBD1 on 5 matching bases. Trimming left V 3 bases short and J 7 bases short, with 9 bases between. The CDR3 runs 13 residues. Germline values: CDR1 MRHNA, CDR2 SNTAGT.

This rearrangement joins TRBV3-1 (or the pseudogene TRBV3-2) to TRBJ1-1, with D uncertain. From germline, CDR1 is LGHDT and CDR2 YNNKEL (reference sequence). The CDR3 spans 13 residues. V was trimmed by 1 base and J by 11 bases, leaving 14 bases between them. This chain's CDR3 is CASSQGMALRAFF. In DNA form, the CDR3 reads TGTGCCAGCAGCCAAGGTATGGCCTTGAGGGCTTTCTTT.

The CDR3 spells CASSFGITSYEQYF. CDR3 in DNA: TGTGCCAGCAGTTTTGGGATTACTTCCTACGAGCAGTACTTC. The genes are TRBV28 and TRBJ2-7; D is undetermined. This CDR3 contains 14 residues. V was cut by 3 bases and J by 1 base, with 10 bases left in between. Germline CDR1 reads MDHEN; CDR2 reads SYDVKM. The full variable domain, rest sourced from reference TRBV28 and TRBJ2-7, is DVKVTQSSRYLVKRTGEKVFLECVQDMDHENMFWYRQDPGLGLRLIYFSYDVKMKEKGDIPEGYSVSREKKERFSLILESASTNQTSMYLCASSFGITSYEQYFGPGTRLTVT.

This sequence joins TRBV7-6 and TRBJ2-1; either TRBD1 or TRBD2 may supply D (6 bases each). Germline values: CDR1 SGHVS, CDR2 FNYEAQ. V lost 5 bases to trimming and J lost 4 bases, with 21 bases between them. The CDR3 runs to 17 residues. CDR3 sequence: CASSPGGLRGSYNEQFF. CDR3 coding DNA: TGTGCCAGCAGCCCCGGGGGCTTGCGCGGGTCGTACAATGAGCAGTTCTTC.

The J gene is TRBJ2-7, the V gene TRBV20-1, with D hard to call. The V end was cut by 3 bases, the J end by 2 bases, with 14 bases between. CDR1 and CDR2 from the germline V gene are DFQATT and SNEGSKA (reference sequence). CDR3 length equals 14 residues. CDR3 DNA sequence: TGCAGTGCTAGTCCCCCAAGGTTTCCCTACGAGCAGTACTTC. Its protein product is CSASPPRFPYEQYF.

V and J are TRBV12-3 or TRBV12-4 and TRBJ1-2; no clear D gene. CDR3 length: 12 residues. The ends were cut back, 2 bases at V and 8 bases at J, with 9 bases in the middle. CDR3 sequence: CASSLLVRGYTF. Written as DNA, the CDR3 is TGTGCCAGCAGTTTATTAGTTCGGGGCTACACCTTC.

This chain connects TRBV15 to TRBJ2-1; TRBD2 agrees at 9 bases. The CDR3 covers 16 residues. V shed 1 base, J shed 3 bases, and the junction held 4 bases outside the gene matches. CDR1 is LNHNV, CDR2 YYDKDF, per germline (reference sequence). The CDR3 DNA sequence: TGTGCCACCAGCAGAGTGGCTAGCGGGGTCTACAATGAGCAGTTCTTC. It specifies CATSRVASGVYNEQFF.

The CDR3 protein is CASNGGYLNYGYTF. CDR3 DNA: TGTGCCAGTAACGGAGGGTACCTTAACTATGGCTACACCTTC. The V call is TRBV19, the J call TRBJ1-2; D not certain. CDR1 and CDR2 from the germline V gene are LNHDA and SQIVND (reference sequence). The CDR3 totals 14 residues. Deletions cut 7 bases from V and 1 base from J, with 13 bases between.